A few counts support the clone carrying this T cell receptor (beta chain). Antigen specificity is unknown. These data originate in a study of T-cell reconstitution after alpha-beta-depleted transplantation in children. The germline CDR1 and CDR2 sequences are LNHNV and YYDKDF (reference sequence). Trimming removed 3 bases at V and 6 bases at J, with 14 bases between. The CDR3 runs to 14 residues. Library preparation (for TCRbeta) was performed with unique molecular identifiers. A single record per CDR3 protein comes from TCRdb applying MiXCR to the PCR reads. The sample records approximately 500,000 distinct CDR3 sequences, 25% to 30% being singletons. The study, taken as a whole, reports: After one year, T-cell counts and TCRbeta diversity mostly came from new T cells. Alpha-beta T cells about two months after transplant reportedly derived from several hundred expanded graft clones. For some patients, TCRbeta diversity was high at day 60 because of recipient T cells and thymic progenitors that survived.

J is TRBJ1-2 and V is TRBV15; D possibly corresponds to TRBD1 (5 bases). The sequence derives from a boy in the first two years of life with Wiskott-Aldrich syndrome, due to receive a stem cell transplant. This sample comprised PBMCs, obtained before TCRalphabeta/CD19-depleted stem cell transplant. The DNA for the CDR3 is TGTGCCACCAGCAGGACAGACTTGACTGATGGCTACACCTTC. It encodes CATSRTDLTDGYTF.